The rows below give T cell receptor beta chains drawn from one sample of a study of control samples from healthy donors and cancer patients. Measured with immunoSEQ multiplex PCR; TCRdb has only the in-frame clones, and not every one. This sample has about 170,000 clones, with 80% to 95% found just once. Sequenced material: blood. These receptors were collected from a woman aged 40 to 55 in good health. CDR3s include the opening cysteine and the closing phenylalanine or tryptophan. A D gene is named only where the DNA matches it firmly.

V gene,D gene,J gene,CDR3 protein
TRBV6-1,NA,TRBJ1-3,CASSEGWGLGNTIYF
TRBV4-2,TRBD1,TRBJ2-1,CASSQRDRGYNEQFF
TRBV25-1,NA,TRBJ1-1,CASSEYGAGEAFF
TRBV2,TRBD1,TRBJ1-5,CASSTTGVFSNQPQHF
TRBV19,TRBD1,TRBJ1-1,CASRPYQGAPNTEAFF
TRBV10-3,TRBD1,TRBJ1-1,CAIREDRELNTEAFF
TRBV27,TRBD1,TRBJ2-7,CASGPDRGFEQYF
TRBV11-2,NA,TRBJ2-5,CASSLGVQVAQYF
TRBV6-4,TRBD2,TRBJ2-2,CASPSSGALTGELFF
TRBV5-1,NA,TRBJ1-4,CASTLTGGGEKLFF
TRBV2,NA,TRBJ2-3,CASHGASTDTQYF
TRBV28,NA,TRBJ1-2,CASSLRTVYGYTF
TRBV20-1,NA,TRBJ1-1,CSARDGEAFF
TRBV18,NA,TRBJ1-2,CASSQTGTPVLGYTF
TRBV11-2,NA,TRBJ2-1,CASSRLGGPSREQFF
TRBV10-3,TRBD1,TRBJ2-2,CAITSRGDREKSNTGELFF
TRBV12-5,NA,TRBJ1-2,CASAMTENYGYTF
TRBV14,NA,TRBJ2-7,CASSQGIRSYEQYF
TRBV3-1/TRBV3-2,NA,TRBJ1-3,CASSSFSVSGNTIYF
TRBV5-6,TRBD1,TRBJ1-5,CASSLGTGDQPQHF
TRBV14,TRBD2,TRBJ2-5,CASSQPQRGWQETQYF
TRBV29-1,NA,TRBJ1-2,CSVGAEILSNYGYTF
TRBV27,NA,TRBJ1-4,CASSSGPANEKLFF
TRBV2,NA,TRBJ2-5,CASSSEGSETQYF
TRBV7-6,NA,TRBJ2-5,CASSLQETQYF
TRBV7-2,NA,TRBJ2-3,CASSRVRAPSTDTQYF
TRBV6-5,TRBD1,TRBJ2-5,CASRRTGQETQYF
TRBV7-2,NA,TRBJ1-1,CASSFGQDTEAFF
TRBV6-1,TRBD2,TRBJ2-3,CASSDGLAGGPTDTQYF
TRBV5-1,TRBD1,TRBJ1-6,CASSIPQGTNSPLHF
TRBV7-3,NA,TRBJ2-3,CASSVAGAADTQYF
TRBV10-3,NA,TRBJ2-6,CAISDWLKSGANVLTF
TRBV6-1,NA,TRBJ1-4,CASSESIGQGNEKLFF
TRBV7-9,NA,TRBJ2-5,CASSPPGGGETQYF
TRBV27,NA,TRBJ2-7,CASSPGTETYEQYF
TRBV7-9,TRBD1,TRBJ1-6,CASSSRQGSNSPLHF
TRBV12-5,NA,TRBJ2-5,CASAHPLIPETQYF
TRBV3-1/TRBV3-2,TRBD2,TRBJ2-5,CASSHEIAGVETQYF
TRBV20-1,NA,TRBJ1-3,CSASSGPGLKGNTIYF
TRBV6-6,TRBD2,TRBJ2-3,CASAGEPSTDTQYF
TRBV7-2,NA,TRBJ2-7,CASRSRQESSYEQYF
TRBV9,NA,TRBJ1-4,CASSVGRSRNEKLFF
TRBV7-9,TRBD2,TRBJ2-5,CASSSPWGGETQYF
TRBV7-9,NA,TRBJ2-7,CASSRTGSREQYF
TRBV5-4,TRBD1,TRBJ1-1,CASSLDRGNTEAFF
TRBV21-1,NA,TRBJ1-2,CASSKAGGQDYGYTF
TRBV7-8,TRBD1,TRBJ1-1,CASSLEGQAAEAFF
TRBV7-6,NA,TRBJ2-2,CASSYIMRVRGNRVGTGELFF
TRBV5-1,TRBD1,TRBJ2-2,CASSWTGNTGELFF
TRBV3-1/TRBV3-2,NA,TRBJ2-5,CASRLTAQETQYF
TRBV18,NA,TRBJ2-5,CASSPESETQYF
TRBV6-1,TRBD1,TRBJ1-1,CASSEAKGQGVNTEAFF
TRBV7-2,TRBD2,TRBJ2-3,CASSPQASGVANTQYF
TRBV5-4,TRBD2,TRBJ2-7,CASSPRQTSGGQYEQYF
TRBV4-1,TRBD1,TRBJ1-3,CASSHPGQISGNTIYF